A single sample is the source of the 13 T cell receptor beta chains below, sequenced in a study of graft-versus-host responses after intestinal transplantation. TCRdb's table, derived via immunoSEQ multiplex PCR, lists solely in-frame clones and lacks some. Counted here are some 140,000 clones, approximately 92% occurring once; the ten biggest clones make up roughly 0.15%. These receptors are not linked to any known antigen. The input for sequencing was unstimulated CD4+ T cells sorted from spleen or lymph node cells, taken before intestinal transplant. Source of these receptors: a human donor who received an intestinal transplant.

The J gene is TRBJ1-2, the V gene TRBV5-4; D gene uncertain. From germline, CDR1 is SGHNT and CDR2 YYREEE (reference sequence). This CDR3 comprises 14 residues. V was trimmed by 0 bases and J by 1 base, leaving 7 bases between them. For the CDR3, the DNA is TGTGCCAGCAGCTTGGGCGGATATAACTATGGCTACACCTTC. Translation gives CASSLGGYNYGYTF.

This chain connects TRBV2 to TRBJ2-7; D unresolved. Per the germline V gene, CDR1 is SNHLY and CDR2 is FYNNEI. V dropped 7 bases and J dropped 5 bases, with 9 bases sitting between them. The CDR3 runs to 11 residues. CDR3 DNA sequence: TGTGCCAGCACCTCGGGTGACGAGCAGTACTTC. This translates into CASTSGDEQYF.

The gene calls are TRBV5-1 and TRBJ2-7; 7 bases match TRBD2. The V segment lost 0 bases and the J segment 5 bases; nucleotides outside the gene matches: 2. The CDR3 is 13 amino acids. Germline values: CDR1 SGHRS, CDR2 YFSETQ. The CDR3: CASSLGLANEQYF. Here the CDR3 DNA reads TGCGCCAGCAGCTTGGGACTAGCAAACGAGCAGTACTTC. Complete variable domain (other parts from reference TRBV5-1 and TRBJ2-7): KAGVTQTPRYLIKTRGQQVTLSCSPISGHRSVSWYQQTPGQGLQFLFEYFSETQRNKGNFPGRFSGRQFSNSRSEMNVSTLELGDSALYLCASSLGLANEQYFGPGTRLTVT.

Here the CDR3 DNA reads TGTGCCAGCAGTGACGGGACAGGGTCGTGGGATACGCAGTATTTT. This sequence encodes CASSDGTGSWDTQYF. The V gene is TRBV25-1, the J gene TRBJ2-3; 9 positions agree with TRBD1. With 3 bases clipped from V and 6 bases from J, the junction kept 7 bases outside the gene matches. Germline lookup yields CDR1 MGHDK and CDR2 SYGVNS. This CDR3 is built from 15 residues.

This clone was observed once. The chain has TRBV15 and TRBJ2-2, with a possible D match to TRBD1 (6 bases). V was cut by 6 bases and J by 4 bases, with 15 bases left in between. CDR3 length: 15 residues. Germline V CDR1 and CDR2: LNHNV, YYDKDF (reference sequence). This CDR3 is CATRKRDTITGELFF. The CDR3 region has the DNA TGTGCCACCAGGAAACGGGACACCATCACCGGGGAGCTGTTTTTT.

The chain joins TRBV5-1 to TRBJ2-7; TRBD1 matches 9 bases. V lost 0 bases, J lost 4 bases, and 8 bases stayed unmatched. The CDR3 extends over 16 amino acids. CDR1 is SGHRS and CDR2 is YFSETQ in the germline V gene. Here the CDR3 reads CASSLAGQGKGYEQYF. Written as DNA, the CDR3 is TGCGCCAGCAGCTTGGCTGGACAGGGGAAAGGTTACGAGCAGTACTTC.

The V gene is TRBV10-3, the J gene TRBJ2-1, with TRBD2 matching 12 bases. CDR3 length: 16 residues. V lost 0 bases, J lost 9 bases, and 6 bases stayed unmatched. Germline V lookup: CDR1 ENHRY, CDR2 SYGVKD. The CDR3 is CAISESSSGGAAEQFF. CDR3 nucleotide sequence: TGTGCCATCAGTGAGTCATCTAGCGGGGGGGCCGCTGAGCAGTTCTTC.

The chain couples TRBV19 to TRBJ1-1; no clear D. The CDR3 length is 13 residues. V lost 3 bases to trimming and J lost 4 bases, with 9 bases between them. Germline CDR1 reads LNHDA; CDR2 reads SQIVND (reference sequence). Here the CDR3 DNA reads TGTGCCAGTAGTATCGTGGCTTCCACTGAAGCTTTCTTT. The encoded protein is CASSIVASTEAFF.

This clone is a singleton in its sample. This chain joins TRBV7-8 and TRBJ2-7, with D uncertain. Deletions cut 5 bases from V and 2 bases from J, with 13 bases between. CDR1 SGHVS and CDR2 FQNEAQ come from the germline V gene. The CDR3 is 14 amino acids. CDR3 loop: CASSVSGPTYEQYF. The CDR3 DNA reads as TGTGCCAGCAGCGTTTCCGGACCTACCTACGAGCAGTACTTC.

CDR3 sequence: CASSLVGSMYNEQFF. The CDR3 coding sequence is TGTGCCAGCAGCTTGGTTGGGTCTATGTACAATGAGCAGTTCTTC. This chain joins TRBV5-6 and TRBJ2-1; D remains ambiguous. This CDR3 has 15 amino acids. Germline V gene lookup returns CDR1 SGHDT and CDR2 YYEEEE. V lost 0 bases, J lost 4 bases, and 11 bases lay in between.

The chain is built from TRBV20-1 and TRBJ2-7; D is ambiguous. From germline, CDR1 is DFQATT and CDR2 SNEGSKA (reference sequence). The CDR3 sequence is 10 residues long. Trimming shortened V by 0 bases and J by 5 bases, and 2 bases separated the two germline ends. The CDR3 sequence: CSARDNEQYF. The CDR3 DNA reads as TGCAGTGCTAGAGATAACGAGCAGTACTTC.

The chain carries TRBV10-3 and TRBJ2-3; 12 nucleotides agree with TRBD2. Trimming at V came to 2 bases and at J to 6 bases, leaving 6 bases not matched to a gene. Germline CDR1 ENHRY, CDR2 SYGVKD. The CDR3 consists of 16 residues. CDR3 sequence (DNA): TGTGCCATCAGTGAGCCACTAGCGGGGGGTGTGGATACGCAGTATTTT. This sequence encodes CAISEPLAGGVDTQYF.

CDR3 sequence (DNA): TGTGCCTGCAACAGGGGAACCGGGGAGCTGTTTTTT. It yields the protein CACNRGTGELFF. The chain joins TRBV2 to TRBJ2-2; 7 nucleotides match TRBD1. This CDR3 has 12 residues. Germline CDR1 reads SNHLY; CDR2 reads FYNNEI. Germline trimming cut 11 bases from V and 5 bases from J; bases unmatched to any gene: 5.